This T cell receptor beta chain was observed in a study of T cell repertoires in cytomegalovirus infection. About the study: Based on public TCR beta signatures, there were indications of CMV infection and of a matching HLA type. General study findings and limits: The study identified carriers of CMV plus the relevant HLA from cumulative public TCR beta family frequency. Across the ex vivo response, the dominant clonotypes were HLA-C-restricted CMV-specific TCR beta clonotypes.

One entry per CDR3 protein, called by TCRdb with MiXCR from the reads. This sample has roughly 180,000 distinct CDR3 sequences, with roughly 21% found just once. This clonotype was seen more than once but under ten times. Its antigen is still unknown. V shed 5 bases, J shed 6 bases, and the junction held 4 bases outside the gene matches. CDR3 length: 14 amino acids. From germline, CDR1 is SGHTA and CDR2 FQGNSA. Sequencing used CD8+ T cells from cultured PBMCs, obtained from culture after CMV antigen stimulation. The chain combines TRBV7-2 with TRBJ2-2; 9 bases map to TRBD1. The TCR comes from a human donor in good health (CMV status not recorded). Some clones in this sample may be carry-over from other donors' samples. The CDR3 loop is CASSGDRAPGELFF. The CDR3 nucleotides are TGTGCCAGCAGCGGGGACAGGGCCCCCGGGGAGCTGTTTTTT.